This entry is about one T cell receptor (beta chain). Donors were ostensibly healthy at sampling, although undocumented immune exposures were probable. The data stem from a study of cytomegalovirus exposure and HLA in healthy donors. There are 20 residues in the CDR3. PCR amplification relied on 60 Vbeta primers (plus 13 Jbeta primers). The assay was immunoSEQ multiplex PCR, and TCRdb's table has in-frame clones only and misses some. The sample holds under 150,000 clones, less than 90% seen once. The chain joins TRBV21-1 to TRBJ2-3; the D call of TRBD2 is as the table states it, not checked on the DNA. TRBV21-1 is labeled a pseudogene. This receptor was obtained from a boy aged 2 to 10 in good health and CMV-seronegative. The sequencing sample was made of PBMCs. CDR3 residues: CASSKEGETSGGTSTDTQYF. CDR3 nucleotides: TGTGCCAGCAGCAAAGAGGGTGAGACTAGCGGGGGAACTAGCACAGATACGCAGTATTTT.